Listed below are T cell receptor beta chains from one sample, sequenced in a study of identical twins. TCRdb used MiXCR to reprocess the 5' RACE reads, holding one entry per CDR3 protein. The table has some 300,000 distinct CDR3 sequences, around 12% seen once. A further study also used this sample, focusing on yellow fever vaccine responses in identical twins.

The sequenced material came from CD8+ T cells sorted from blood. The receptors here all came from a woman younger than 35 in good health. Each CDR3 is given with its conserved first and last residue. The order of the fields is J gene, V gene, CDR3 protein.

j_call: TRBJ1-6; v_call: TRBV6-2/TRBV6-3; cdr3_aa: CATNEGSSPLHF
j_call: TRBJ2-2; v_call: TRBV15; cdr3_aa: CATSRVRDGELFF
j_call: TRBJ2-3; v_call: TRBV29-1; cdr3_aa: CSVEDPDKHTDTQYF
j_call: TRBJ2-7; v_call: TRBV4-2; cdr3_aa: CASSPGFGAGYEQYF
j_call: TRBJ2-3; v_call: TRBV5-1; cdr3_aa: CASSFWGDTQYF
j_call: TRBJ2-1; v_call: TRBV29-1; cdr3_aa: CSVEGRLSSYNEQFF
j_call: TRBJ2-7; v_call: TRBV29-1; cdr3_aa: CSVLGRAAYEQYF
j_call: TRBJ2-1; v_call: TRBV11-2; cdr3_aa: CASSLKASDKYNEQFF
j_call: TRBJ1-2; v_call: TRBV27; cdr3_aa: CASSPNGVGNYGYTF
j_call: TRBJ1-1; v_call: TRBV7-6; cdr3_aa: CASSKQGIEAFF
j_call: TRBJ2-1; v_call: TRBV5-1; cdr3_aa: CTSSSRGLANEQFF
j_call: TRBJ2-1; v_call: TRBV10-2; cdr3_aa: CASSDGRGGGYEQFF
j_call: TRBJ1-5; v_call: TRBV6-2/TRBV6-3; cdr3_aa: CASSYSLGGLEPQHF
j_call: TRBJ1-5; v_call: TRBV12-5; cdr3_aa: CASGLALQGASNQPQHF
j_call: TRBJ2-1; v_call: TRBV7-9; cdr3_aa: CASSLLPSGHLHNEQFF
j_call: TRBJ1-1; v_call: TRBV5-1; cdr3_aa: CASSLGGQGDNTEAFF
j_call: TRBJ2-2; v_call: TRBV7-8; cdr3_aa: CASSLEWYSGELFF
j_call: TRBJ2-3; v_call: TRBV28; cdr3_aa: CASSFPGAGGPTDTQYF
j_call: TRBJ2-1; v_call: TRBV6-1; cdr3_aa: CASSTQDRESTNEQFF
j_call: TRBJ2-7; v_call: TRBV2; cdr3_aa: CASSELVGLESYEQYF
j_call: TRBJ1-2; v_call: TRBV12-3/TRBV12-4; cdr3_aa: CASRGQGGLTNYGYTF
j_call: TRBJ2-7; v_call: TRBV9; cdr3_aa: CASSVTKLTPGTGGNYEQYF
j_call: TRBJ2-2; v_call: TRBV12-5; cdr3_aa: CASGLTGTGGTGELFF
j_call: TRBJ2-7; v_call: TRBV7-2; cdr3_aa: CASSLAVLAGVSGTYEQYF
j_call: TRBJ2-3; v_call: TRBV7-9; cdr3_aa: CASSLEGQTDTQYF
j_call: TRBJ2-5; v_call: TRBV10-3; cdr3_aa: CAISEPKSSEDSQETQYF
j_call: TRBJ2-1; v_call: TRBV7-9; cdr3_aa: CASSLVQNPPYNEQFF
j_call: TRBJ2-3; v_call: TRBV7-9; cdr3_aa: CASSGGPTDTQYF
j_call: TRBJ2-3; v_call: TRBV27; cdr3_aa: CASRPGTYLTDTQYF
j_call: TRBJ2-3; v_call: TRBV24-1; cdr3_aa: CATSGEQGMGTDTQYF
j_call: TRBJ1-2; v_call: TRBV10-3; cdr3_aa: CAISGERDGYTF
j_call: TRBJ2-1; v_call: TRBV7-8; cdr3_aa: CASSPGTGGRDEQFF
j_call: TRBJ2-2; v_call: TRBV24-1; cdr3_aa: CATSVGQGRSGELFF
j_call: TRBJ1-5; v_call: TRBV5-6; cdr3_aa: CASSLADRGNQPQHF
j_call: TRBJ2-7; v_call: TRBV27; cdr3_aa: CASSLGDSGTEQYF
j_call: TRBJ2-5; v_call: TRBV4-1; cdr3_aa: CASSPSSGGGRETQYF
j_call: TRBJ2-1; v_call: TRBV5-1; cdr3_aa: CASMEGGPDNEQFF
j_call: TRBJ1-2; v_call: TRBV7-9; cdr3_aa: CASSSRDTRLRYGYTF
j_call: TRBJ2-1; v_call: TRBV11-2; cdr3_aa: CASNPWGGGYNEQFF
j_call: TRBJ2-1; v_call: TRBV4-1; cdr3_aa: CASSQAMGLGYYNEQFF
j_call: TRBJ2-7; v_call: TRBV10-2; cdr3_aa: CASSEGLVRRHHYEQYF
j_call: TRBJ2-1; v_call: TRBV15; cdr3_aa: CATNRDSIMGGPDNEQFF
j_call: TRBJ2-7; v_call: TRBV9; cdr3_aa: CASSPGLAGGNSYEQYF
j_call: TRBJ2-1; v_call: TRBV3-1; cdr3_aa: CASSQDRRARDEQFF
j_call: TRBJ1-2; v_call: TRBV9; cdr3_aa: CASSVRVTGEYGYTF